These T cell receptor beta chains were read from a single sample in a study of blood T cells in healthy people across ages. From the 5' RACE reads, TCRdb called clonotypes with MiXCR, one entry per CDR3 protein. This sample yields hundreds of thousands of distinct CDR3 sequences, of which around 43% are seen a single time; about a fifth belongs to the top ten. The sequenced material came from blood. All receptors come from a man between 60 and 75 years old in good health. Each CDR3 is given without its conserved first and last residue. The D gene is left open where the match is weak.

v_gene: TRBV7-8
d_gene: NA
j_gene: TRBJ2-7
CDR3aa: ASSLPPAFSYNEQY

v_gene: TRBV6-2/TRBV6-3
d_gene: NA
j_gene: TRBJ2-3
CDR3aa: ASISDRVTDTQY

v_gene: TRBV20-1
d_gene: TRBD2
j_gene: TRBJ2-1
CDR3aa: SARDHAGVSYNEQF

v_gene: TRBV12-3/TRBV12-4
d_gene: NA
j_gene: TRBJ1-2
CDR3aa: ASSFTGGADGYT

v_gene: TRBV4-1
d_gene: NA
j_gene: TRBJ2-5
CDR3aa: ASSRGSGPQETQY

v_gene: TRBV4-3
d_gene: NA
j_gene: TRBJ2-7
CDR3aa: ASSQEWPIAREQY

v_gene: TRBV6-2/TRBV6-3
d_gene: NA
j_gene: TRBJ2-3
CDR3aa: ASSTTLDSGHEADTQY

v_gene: TRBV9
d_gene: NA
j_gene: TRBJ2-5
CDR3aa: ASSVGWGLQETQY

v_gene: TRBV29-1
d_gene: NA
j_gene: TRBJ2-2
CDR3aa: SVGLGAGELF

v_gene: TRBV7-2
d_gene: NA
j_gene: NA
CDR3aa: ASGKQVWETQY

v_gene: TRBV27
d_gene: NA
j_gene: TRBJ2-7
CDR3aa: ASSLEGKYEQY

v_gene: TRBV4-3
d_gene: TRBD1
j_gene: TRBJ2-7
CDR3aa: ASSQVWGQSSYEQY

v_gene: TRBV12-3/TRBV12-4
d_gene: NA
j_gene: TRBJ1-5
CDR3aa: ASSLRQGGNQPQH

v_gene: TRBV20-1
d_gene: NA
j_gene: TRBJ2-1
CDR3aa: SAQGGTSYNEQF

v_gene: TRBV15
d_gene: NA
j_gene: TRBJ2-1
CDR3aa: ATSSKGNEQF

v_gene: TRBV5-5
d_gene: NA
j_gene: TRBJ2-5
CDR3aa: ASSLVGPREQY

v_gene: TRBV3-1
d_gene: NA
j_gene: TRBJ1-1
CDR3aa: ASSQFQSKMNTEAF

v_gene: TRBV7-3
d_gene: NA
j_gene: TRBJ2-3
CDR3aa: ASSRIGQSTDTQY

v_gene: TRBV28
d_gene: NA
j_gene: TRBJ1-5
CDR3aa: ASKGGGGRSQPQH

v_gene: TRBV29-1
d_gene: NA
j_gene: TRBJ2-3
CDR3aa: SVGSGGAGDTQY

v_gene: TRBV20-1
d_gene: NA
j_gene: TRBJ2-1
CDR3aa: SGYRIGYNEQF

v_gene: TRBV30
d_gene: NA
j_gene: TRBJ2-2
CDR3aa: AWSVARGGAGELF

v_gene: TRBV19
d_gene: TRBD2
j_gene: TRBJ2-1
CDR3aa: ASSMGTGGNEQF

v_gene: TRBV7-6
d_gene: NA
j_gene: TRBJ2-1
CDR3aa: ASSLPGRGNNEQF

v_gene: TRBV6-6
d_gene: NA
j_gene: TRBJ2-6
CDR3aa: ASSYSGGQANVLT

v_gene: TRBV5-6
d_gene: NA
j_gene: TRBJ1-2
CDR3aa: ASSLAPSKGYT

v_gene: TRBV25-1
d_gene: TRBD2
j_gene: TRBJ2-3
CDR3aa: ASSEGAGGPTDTQY

v_gene: TRBV2
d_gene: NA
j_gene: TRBJ2-6
CDR3aa: ASMSGSGANVLT

v_gene: TRBV2
d_gene: TRBD1
j_gene: TRBJ2-7
CDR3aa: ASDLDRSYEQY

v_gene: TRBV9
d_gene: NA
j_gene: NA
CDR3aa: ASSVGVGGYEQY

v_gene: TRBV5-5
d_gene: NA
j_gene: TRBJ1-2
CDR3aa: ASSLDTGLEGYT

v_gene: TRBV20-1
d_gene: TRBD2
j_gene: TRBJ2-1
CDR3aa: SARGLAGHNEQF

v_gene: TRBV9
d_gene: TRBD1
j_gene: TRBJ2-5
CDR3aa: ASSPQRTGWGRETQY

v_gene: TRBV5-5
d_gene: NA
j_gene: TRBJ2-5
CDR3aa: ASRSGQETQY

v_gene: TRBV6-1
d_gene: NA
j_gene: TRBJ2-7
CDR3aa: ASLQQGYEQY

v_gene: TRBV6-5
d_gene: NA
j_gene: TRBJ2-1
CDR3aa: ASSWGSPYNEQF

v_gene: TRBV2
d_gene: TRBD1
j_gene: TRBJ1-5
CDR3aa: ASSAEGANQPQH

v_gene: TRBV23-1
d_gene: TRBD1
j_gene: TRBJ1-4
CDR3aa: ASGQGGENNEKLF

v_gene: TRBV6-5
d_gene: NA
j_gene: TRBJ1-5
CDR3aa: ASISTHQPQH

v_gene: TRBV20-1
d_gene: TRBD1
j_gene: TRBJ1-5
CDR3aa: SARATTGQGSASNQPQH

v_gene: TRBV12-3/TRBV12-4
d_gene: TRBD2
j_gene: TRBJ2-1
CDR3aa: ASSFASGGPYEQF

v_gene: TRBV25-1
d_gene: TRBD1
j_gene: TRBJ2-5
CDR3aa: ASSGDRGKQY

v_gene: TRBV7-2
d_gene: TRBD1
j_gene: TRBJ2-5
CDR3aa: ASSQRTGGAETQY

v_gene: TRBV21-1
d_gene: NA
j_gene: TRBJ2-7
CDR3aa: ASSKEQY

v_gene: TRBV12-3/TRBV12-4
d_gene: NA
j_gene: TRBJ2-7
CDR3aa: ASSTTGGIFEQY

v_gene: TRBV12-3/TRBV12-4
d_gene: NA
j_gene: TRBJ1-4
CDR3aa: ASSPGAGRGEKLF

v_gene: TRBV5-1
d_gene: NA
j_gene: TRBJ2-2
CDR3aa: ASSPTAGTGELF

v_gene: TRBV27
d_gene: NA
j_gene: TRBJ2-7
CDR3aa: ASSLNPSTGREQY

v_gene: TRBV20-1
d_gene: NA
j_gene: TRBJ1-5
CDR3aa: SASPMGQPQH

v_gene: TRBV9
d_gene: TRBD1
j_gene: TRBJ2-5
CDR3aa: ASSVGGTGGGETQY

v_gene: TRBV11-2
d_gene: TRBD2
j_gene: TRBJ2-6
CDR3aa: ASSSYLSGGSNVLT

v_gene: TRBV7-2
d_gene: TRBD2
j_gene: TRBJ2-7
CDR3aa: ASSSAGGAYNEQY